Listed here are 20 T cell receptor beta chains from one sample, sequenced in a study of T cell changes during pregnancy in multiple sclerosis. The protocol was immunoSEQ multiplex PCR, while the TCRdb copy is restricted to in-frame clones and leaves out a portion. The sample carries 40,000 to 45,000 clones, approximately 89% recorded once. Here the sequenced sample was CD4+ T cells from peripheral blood mononuclear cells, taken in the first trimester of pregnancy. These receptors originate from a female donor with multiple sclerosis, enrolled in a pregnancy study.

The J gene is TRBJ1-2, the V gene TRBV2; no definite D call. The V gene lost 4 bases and the J gene lost 3 bases, with 9 bases spanning the gap. The germline CDR1 and CDR2 sequences are SNHLY and FYNNEI. The CDR3 is made up of 13 amino acids. This CDR3 reads CASSVEQHYGYTF. The CDR3 DNA reads as TGTGCCAGCAGTGTGGAACAGCACTATGGCTACACCTTC.

The chain links TRBV9 to TRBJ2-3; tentatively, D is TRBD2 (5 bases). The CDR3 totals 17 residues. Looked up from germline, CDR1 is SGDLS and CDR2 is YYNGEE. V was cut by 4 bases and J by 2 bases, with 20 bases left in between. In DNA, the CDR3 is TGTGCCAGCAGCAAAGAGGGAGAGGGCCCGGTCACAGATACGCAGTATTTT. This sequence encodes CASSKEGEGPVTDTQYF. The variable domain in full, completed from reference TRBV9 and TRBJ2-3, reads DSGVTQTPKHLITATGQRVTLRCSPRSGDLSVYWYQQSLDQGLQFLIQYYNGEERAKGNILERFSAQQFPDLHSELNLSSLELGDSALYFCASSKEGEGPVTDTQYFGPGTRLTVL.

The chain links TRBV5-1 to TRBJ2-7; 7 bases map to TRBD2. The V segment lost 5 bases and the J segment 5 bases; nucleotides outside the gene matches: 10. The CDR3 consists of 14 residues. The germline V gene has CDR1 SGHRS and CDR2 YFSETQ. The chain's CDR3 is CASRSRTSIHEQYF. The CDR3 nucleotides are TGCGCCAGCAGGTCCAGGACTAGTATCCACGAGCAGTACTTC.

V gene TRBV6-6 combines with J gene TRBJ1-1; D is unclear. The CDR3 has 11 amino acids. Germline CDR1 MNHNY, CDR2 SVGAGI (reference sequence). V lost 8 bases to trimming and J lost 8 bases, with 12 bases between them. CDR3 DNA sequence: TGTGCCAGCGGCTTGTCTTGGGAAGCTTTCTTT. It encodes CASGLSWEAFF.

This chain links TRBV6-5 with TRBJ1-1; D may be TRBD1 (5 bases). CDR3 size: 13 residues. Germline CDR1 reads MNHEY; CDR2 reads SVGAGI. Trimming cost V 5 bases and J 0 bases, with 7 bases left between them. The CDR3 nucleotides read TGTGCCAGCAGTGAGGACATGAACACTGAAGCTTTCTTT. Translated: CASSEDMNTEAFF.

The chain combines TRBV4-2 with TRBJ1-2; a weak D match, TRBD1 (6 bases). The CDR3 sequence is 16 residues long. The germline V gene has CDR1 LGHNA and CDR2 YNFKEQ. Trimming removed 1 base from V and 0 bases from J, with 12 bases in between. CDR3 protein: CASSQAAGQSNYGYTF. The CDR3 nucleotides read TGTGCCAGCAGCCAAGCGGCAGGACAGTCTAACTATGGCTACACCTTC.

The CDR3 region is CASTRGGLAAGRETQYF. The CDR3 DNA is TGTGCCAGCACCCGGGGGGGACTGGCAGCCGGGAGAGAGACCCAGTACTTC. The chain has TRBV28 and TRBJ2-5; the match to TRBD2 covers 8 bases. Germline CDR1 is MDHEN and CDR2 is SYDVKM. CDR3 length equals 17 residues. Trimming removed 7 bases from V and 4 bases from J; junction bases left unmatched: 17.

This chain links TRBV6-1 with TRBJ2-2; TRBD1 matches 9 bases. The CDR3 is 15 residues long. Germline loops: CDR1 MNHNS, CDR2 SASEGT. The junction had 7 bases not matched to a gene; V was cut back by 4 bases and J by 7 bases. The CDR3 protein is CASSAGTGFFGELFF. CDR3 DNA: TGTGCCAGCAGTGCCGGGACAGGGTTTTTCGGGGAGCTGTTTTTT.

The genes are TRBV30 and TRBJ2-7, with D possibly matching TRBD2 (5 bases). The CDR3 totals 14 residues. Per germline, CDR1 GTSNPN and CDR2 SVGIG (reference sequence). V was pared by 4 bases and J by 2 bases, with 15 bases between. The CDR3 protein is CAWKGRTFPYEQYF. The CDR3 region has the DNA TGTGCCTGGAAAGGACGGACTTTTCCCTACGAGCAGTACTTC. Using reference TRBV30 and TRBJ2-7 for the parts outside the CDR3, the full variable domain is SQTIHQWPATLVQPVGSPLSLECTVEGTSNPNLYWYRQAAGRGLQLLFYSVGIGQISSEVPQNLSASRPQDRQFILSSKKLLLSDSGFYLCAWKGRTFPYEQYFGPGTRLTVT.

The rearrangement uses TRBV7-2 and TRBJ2-7; the match to TRBD1 covers 7 bases. Germline V gene lookup returns CDR1 SGHTA and CDR2 FQGNSA. The CDR3 covers 16 residues. V lost 4 bases, J lost 3 bases, and 12 bases stayed unmatched. The CDR3 region is CASSSPSGTANYEQYF. The CDR3 bases are TGTGCCAGCAGCTCTCCCTCCGGGACAGCAAACTACGAGCAGTACTTC.

The chain carries TRBV11-1 and TRBJ2-7; 7 bases align to TRBD1. The germline V gene encodes CDR1 SGHAT and CDR2 FQDESV (reference sequence). The length of the CDR3 is 15 residues. V shed 5 bases, J shed 7 bases, and the junction held 14 bases outside the gene matches. This chain's CDR3 is CASSDPPGQSVEQYF. The CDR3 DNA is TGTGCCAGCAGCGACCCCCCGGGACAGTCAGTTGAGCAGTACTTC.

This clone has only a few counts. V and J are TRBV14 and TRBJ1-2; no firm D call. The CDR3 covers 13 residues. Germline values: CDR1 SGHDN, CDR2 FVKESK. Trimming cost V 4 bases and J 9 bases, with 15 bases left between them. The CDR3 DNA is TGTGCCAGCAGCCCGGTCGGGGAGTATAGCTACACCTTC. Residues: CASSPVGEYSYTF.

The rearrangement links TRBV7-9 to TRBJ2-2; D unclear. The CDR3 contains 12 residues. Germline lookup yields CDR1 SEHNR and CDR2 FQNEAQ (reference sequence). The ends were cut back, 5 bases at V and 4 bases at J, with 5 bases in the middle. CDR3 nucleotide sequence: TGTGCCAGCAGCCGTTCCACCGGGGAGCTGTTTTTT. It encodes CASSRSTGELFF.

This chain joins TRBV5-1 and TRBJ1-4; D perhaps matches TRBD1 (5 bases). Per germline, CDR1 SGHRS and CDR2 YFSETQ. The length of the CDR3 is 13 residues. Trimming left V 2 bases short and J 8 bases short, with 10 bases between. CDR3 sequence: CASSFTGSEKLFF. The CDR3 DNA sequence: TGCGCCAGCAGCTTCACAGGCTCCGAAAAACTGTTTTTT.

This sequence joins TRBV5-1 and TRBJ1-4; TRBD1 matches 9 bases. This CDR3 spans 15 amino acids. Germline CDR1 is SGHRS and CDR2 is YFSETQ. With V trimmed by 5 bases and J by 8 bases, 10 bases remained unmatched. The CDR3: CASRTNGQGTEKLFF. In DNA, the CDR3 is TGCGCCAGCAGAACAAACGGACAGGGGACGGAAAAACTGTTTTTT.

The CDR3 nucleotides are TGTGCCAGCGCCCACGAGGTTTCCTACGAGCAGTACTTC. Translation: CASAHEVSYEQYF. This chain joins TRBV6-5 and TRBJ2-7; D is unresolved. This CDR3 region has 13 residues. Germline CDR1 and CDR2: MNHEY and SVGAGI. V dropped 8 bases and J dropped 1 base, with 12 bases sitting between them.

This chain joins TRBV15 and TRBJ2-1; 7 bases agree with TRBD2. The CDR3 loop spans 14 amino acids. The germline V gene encodes CDR1 LNHNV and CDR2 YYDKDF (reference sequence). The ends lost 8 bases at V and 4 bases at J; junction bases unmatched: 8. Written as DNA, the CDR3 is TGTGCCACCCAGGGCGGGAGTAGATACAATGAGCAGTTCTTC. As protein: CATQGGSRYNEQFF.

The chain couples TRBV27 to TRBJ1-1; 8 bases map to TRBD1. The CDR3 is 12 residues long. V was pared by 6 bases and J by 8 bases, with 5 bases of the junction left unmatched. CDR1 is MNHEY, CDR2 SMNVEV, per germline (reference sequence). CDR3 bases: TGTGCCAGCAGCTCTACAGGGGGGGAAGCTTTCTTT. It specifies CASSSTGGEAFF.

J is TRBJ2-7 and V is TRBV6-5, with 7 bases fitting TRBD1. The CDR3 has 14 amino acids. The J segment lost 0 bases and the V segment lost 7 bases, leaving 6 bases of the junction unmatched. Germline loops: CDR1 MNHEY, CDR2 SVGAGI. The CDR3 here is CASKGQTSSYEQYF. Written as DNA, the CDR3 is TGTGCCAGCAAGGGACAGACAAGCTCCTACGAGCAGTACTTC.

Details on this clone: At one boundary the junction diverges from the germline segment, which might be a read error. The chain uses TRBV7-7 and TRBJ2-1; 7 bases align to TRBD2. The CDR3 contains 15 residues. The germline V gene encodes CDR1 SSHAT and CDR2 FNYEAQ (reference sequence). CDR3 DNA sequence: TGTGCTAGCAGCTTAAGGCGGGAGCCGTACAATGAGCAGTTCTTC. This codes for CASSLRREPYNEQFF.